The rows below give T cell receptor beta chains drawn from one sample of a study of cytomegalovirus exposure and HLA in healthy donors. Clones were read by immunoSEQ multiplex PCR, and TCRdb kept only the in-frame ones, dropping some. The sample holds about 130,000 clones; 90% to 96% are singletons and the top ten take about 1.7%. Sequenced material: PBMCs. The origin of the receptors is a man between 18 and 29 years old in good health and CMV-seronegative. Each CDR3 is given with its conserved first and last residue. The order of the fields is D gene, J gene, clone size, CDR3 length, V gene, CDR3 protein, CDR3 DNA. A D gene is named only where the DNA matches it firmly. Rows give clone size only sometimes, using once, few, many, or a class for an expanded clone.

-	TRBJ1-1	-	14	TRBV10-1	CASSGQQGSTEAFF	TGCGCCAGCAGTGGGCAACAGGGAAGCACTGAAGCTTTCTTT
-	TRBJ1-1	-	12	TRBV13	CASTKEGSEAFF	TGTGCCAGCACTAAGGAGGGATCTGAAGCTTTCTTT
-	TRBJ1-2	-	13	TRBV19	CASSLRVNYGYTF	TGTGCCAGTAGTCTGCGGGTAAACTATGGCTACACCTTC
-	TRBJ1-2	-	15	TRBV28	CASSLSSGGRRGYTF	TGTGCCAGCAGTTTATCTTCGGGGGGGCGGAGAGGCTACACCTTC
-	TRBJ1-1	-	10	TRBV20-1	CSAFQVEAFF	TGCAGTGCTTTTCAGGTGGAAGCTTTCTTT
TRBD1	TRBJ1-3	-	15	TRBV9	CASSMGQGGGNTIYF	TGTGCCAGCAGCATGGGACAGGGGGGTGGAAACACCATATATTTT
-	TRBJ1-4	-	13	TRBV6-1	CASSVGGLVKLFF	TGTGCCAGCAGTGTCGGAGGTCTAGTAAAACTGTTTTTT
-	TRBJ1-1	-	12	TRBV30	CAWSVLGAEAFF	TGTGCCTGGAGTGTTTTGGGCGCTGAAGCTTTCTTT
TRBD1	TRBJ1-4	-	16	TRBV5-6	CASSPRTGAEGEKLFF	TGTGCCAGCAGCCCTCGGACAGGGGCAGAGGGGGAAAAACTGTTTTTT
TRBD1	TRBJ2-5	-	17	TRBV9	CASSVEPMTGGQETQYF	TGTGCCAGCAGCGTAGAGCCCATGACAGGGGGCCAAGAGACCCAGTACTTC
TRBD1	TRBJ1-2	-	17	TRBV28	CASSPWDSGKVNYGYTF	TGTGCCAGCAGTCCTTGGGACAGCGGAAAAGTCAACTATGGCTACACCTTC
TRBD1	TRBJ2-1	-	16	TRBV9	CASSPRDRESNNEQFF	TGTGCCAGCAGCCCTAGAGACAGGGAAAGTAACAATGAGCAGTTCTTC
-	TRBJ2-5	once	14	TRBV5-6	CASRLGQNEETQYF	TGTGCCAGCAGACTTGGACAAAATGAAGAGACCCAGTACTTC
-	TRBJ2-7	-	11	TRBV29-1	CSAQGLYEQYF	TGCAGCGCTCAGGGGCTTTACGAGCAGTACTTC
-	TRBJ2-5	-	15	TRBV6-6	CASRGLELAMETQYF	TGTGCCAGCCGGGGACTCGAACTCGCCATGGAGACCCAGTACTTC
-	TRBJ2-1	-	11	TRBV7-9	CASSSEGGQFF	TGTGCCAGCAGCTCCGAAGGGGGGCAGTTCTTC
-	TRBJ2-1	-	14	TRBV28	CASSLAASRGEQFF	TGTGCCAGCAGTTTAGCGGCTAGCAGAGGTGAGCAGTTCTTC
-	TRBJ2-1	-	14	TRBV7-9	CASSAPRPGDEQFF	TGTGCCAGCAGCGCCCCTAGACCTGGCGATGAGCAGTTCTTC
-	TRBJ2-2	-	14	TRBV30	CAWSWDTNTGELFF	TGTGCCTGGAGCTGGGACACCAACACCGGGGAGCTGTTTTTT
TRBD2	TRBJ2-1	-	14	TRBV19	CASNYGTSGDEQFF	TGTGCCAGTAATTACGGGACTAGCGGAGATGAGCAGTTCTTC
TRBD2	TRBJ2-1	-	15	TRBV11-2	CASSLLAGWGNEQFF	TGTGCCAGCAGCTTACTAGCGGGATGGGGCAATGAGCAGTTCTTC
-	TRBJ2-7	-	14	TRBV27	CASSPLRSSYEQYF	TGTGCCAGCAGTCCCCTCAGAAGCTCCTACGAGCAGTACTTC
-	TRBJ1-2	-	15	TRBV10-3	CAISEPTGHLGGYTF	TGTGCCATCAGTGAGCCTACAGGGCACCTGGGGGGCTACACCTTC
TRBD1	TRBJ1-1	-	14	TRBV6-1	CASSERWDRGEAFF	TGTGCCAGCAGTGAAAGATGGGACAGGGGTGAAGCTTTCTTT
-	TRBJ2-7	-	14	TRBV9	CASSVGASHHEQYF	TGTGCCAGCAGCGTAGGGGCTAGCCACCACGAGCAGTACTTC
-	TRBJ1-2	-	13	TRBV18	CASSPESNYGYTF	TGTGCCAGCTCACCGGAGTCTAACTATGGCTACACCTTC
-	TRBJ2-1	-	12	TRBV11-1	CASSLGLEEQFF	TGTGCCAGCAGCTTAGGACTAGAGGAGCAGTTCTTC
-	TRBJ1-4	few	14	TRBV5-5	CASSLYSTNEKLFF	TGTGCCAGCAGCTTGTACTCAACTAATGAAAAACTGTTTTTT
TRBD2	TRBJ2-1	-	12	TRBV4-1	CASSLLGRARFF	TGCGCCAGCAGCCTGTTAGGGAGGGCTAGGTTCTTC
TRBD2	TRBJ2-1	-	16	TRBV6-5	CASSYGTSGSYNEQFF	TGTGCCAGCAGTTACGGGACTAGCGGATCCTACAATGAGCAGTTCTTC
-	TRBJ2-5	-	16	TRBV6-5	CASSYSWAGQQETQYF	TGTGCCAGCAGTTACTCTTGGGCAGGCCAACAAGAGACCCAGTACTTC
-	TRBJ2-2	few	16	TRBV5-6	CASSLGRQVNTGELFF	TGTGCCAGCAGCTTGGGGAGGCAGGTGAACACCGGGGAGCTGTTTTTT
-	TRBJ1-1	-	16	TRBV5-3	CARSPGHPGLYFEAFF	TGTGCCAGAAGCCCTGGTCATCCCGGACTGTACTTTGAAGCTTTCTTT
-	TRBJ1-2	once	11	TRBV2	CASLRYYGYTF	TGTGCCAGTCTCCGGTACTATGGCTACACCTTC
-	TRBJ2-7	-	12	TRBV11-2	CASSLERGRQYF	TGTGCCAGCAGCTTAGAAAGGGGCCGGCAGTACTTC